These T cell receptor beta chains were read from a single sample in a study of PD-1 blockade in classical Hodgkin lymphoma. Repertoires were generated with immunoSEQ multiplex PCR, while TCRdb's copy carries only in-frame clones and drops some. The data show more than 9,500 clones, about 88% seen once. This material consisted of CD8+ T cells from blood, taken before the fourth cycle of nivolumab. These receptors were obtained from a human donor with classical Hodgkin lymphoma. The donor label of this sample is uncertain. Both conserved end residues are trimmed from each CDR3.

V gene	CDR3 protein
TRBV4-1	ASSRGPGNTIY
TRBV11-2	ASSLVSDDEQF
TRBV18	ASSLGGTGKETQY
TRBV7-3	ASSLRDRGQVLAGKGSYNEQF
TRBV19	ASSIGDSGANVLT
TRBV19	ASSMTGPNQPQH
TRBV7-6	ASSLAGEAYNEQF
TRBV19	ASSRTEVNEQF
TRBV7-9	ASSSQGGTYNEQF
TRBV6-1	ASSRDRTYEQY
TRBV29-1	SVRLAGVADTQY
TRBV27	ASSFQLTDYEQY
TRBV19	ASSMDGTYEQY
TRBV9	ASSTFGRSSYNEQF
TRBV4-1	ASSPGEVMNTEAF
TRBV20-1	SARDQGAQY
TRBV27	ASSFYGGSDEQF
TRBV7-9	ASSHPGQYSYEQY
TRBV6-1	ASSNKVEAEAF
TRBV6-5	ASFKGSTEAF
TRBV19	ASTRGTAEAF
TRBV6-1	ASSEKSGRPIAGRNQPQH
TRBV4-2	ASSQKETSGDTDTQY
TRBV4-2	ASSLGQGMGETQY
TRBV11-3	ASSRTGSDEQY
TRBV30	AWSVPAQGAYEQY
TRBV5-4	ASSLIRLAGGPYEQY
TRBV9	ASSVLERDRGWGYT
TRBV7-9	ASSLVGAGANVLT
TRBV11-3	ASSLGERGQNTEAF
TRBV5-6	ASSGAETGWDTEAF
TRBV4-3	ASSQGLAGGRELF
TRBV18	ASSPRRDETQY
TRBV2	ASSEARQKVYGYT
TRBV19	ATSGLGDQPQH
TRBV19	ASSTPGQATYGYT
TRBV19	ASSSPVGQGARYT
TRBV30	AWNAGYSGNTIY
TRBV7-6	ASSLPYGGWRRNTEAF
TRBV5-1	ASSWTQGVQETQY
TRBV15	ATRDIAESDYEQY